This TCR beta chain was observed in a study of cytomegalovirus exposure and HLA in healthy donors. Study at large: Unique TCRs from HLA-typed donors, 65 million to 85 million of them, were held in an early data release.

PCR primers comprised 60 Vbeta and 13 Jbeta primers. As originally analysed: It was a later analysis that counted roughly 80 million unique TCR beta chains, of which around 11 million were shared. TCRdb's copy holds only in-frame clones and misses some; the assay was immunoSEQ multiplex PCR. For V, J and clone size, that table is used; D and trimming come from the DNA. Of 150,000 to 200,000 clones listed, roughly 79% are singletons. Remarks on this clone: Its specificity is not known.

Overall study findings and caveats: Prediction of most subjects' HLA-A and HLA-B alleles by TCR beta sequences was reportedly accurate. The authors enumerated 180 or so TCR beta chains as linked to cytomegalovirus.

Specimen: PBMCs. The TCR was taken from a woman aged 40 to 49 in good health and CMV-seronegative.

This chain's CDR3 is CASSPESGGDTNYGYTF. As DNA, the CDR3 is TGCGCCAGCAGCCCCGAGTCAGGGGGCGACACTAACTATGGCTACACCTTC. The chain combines TRBV4-1 with TRBJ1-2, with 8 positions matching TRBD1. Germline lookup yields CDR1 MGHRA and CDR2 YSYEKL. The junction had 10 bases not matched to a gene; V was cut back by 4 bases and J by 0 bases. The CDR3 has 17 amino acids.